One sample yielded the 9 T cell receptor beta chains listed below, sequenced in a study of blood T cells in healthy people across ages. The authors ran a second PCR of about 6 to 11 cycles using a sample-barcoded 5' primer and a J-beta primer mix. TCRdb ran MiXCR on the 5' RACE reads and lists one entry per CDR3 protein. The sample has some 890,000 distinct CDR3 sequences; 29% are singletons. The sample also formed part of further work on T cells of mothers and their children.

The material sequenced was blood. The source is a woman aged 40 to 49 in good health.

CDR3 amino acids: CASRWDGETQYF. CDR3 sequence (DNA): TGTGCCAGCAGGTGGGACGGAGAGACCCAGTACTTC. The rearrangement joins TRBV2 to TRBJ2-5; TRBD1 or TRBD2 may be the D gene (5 bases each). Germline lookup yields CDR1 SNHLY and CDR2 FYNNEI. The CDR3 loop spans 12 amino acids. V lost 6 bases to trimming and J lost 4 bases, with 9 bases between them. Looking up the rest from reference TRBV2 and TRBJ2-5 gives the full variable domain: EPEVTQTPSHQVTQMGQEVILRCVPISNHLYFYWYRQILGQKVEFLVSFYNNEISEKSEIFDDQFSVERPDGSNFTLKIRSTKLEDSAMYFCASRWDGETQYFGPGTRLLVL.

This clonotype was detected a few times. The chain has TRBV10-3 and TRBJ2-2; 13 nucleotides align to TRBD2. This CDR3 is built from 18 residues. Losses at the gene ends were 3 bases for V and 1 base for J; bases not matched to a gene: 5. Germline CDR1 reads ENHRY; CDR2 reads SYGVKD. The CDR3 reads CAISDPGLAGKNTGELFF. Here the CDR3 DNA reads TGTGCCATCAGTGATCCGGGACTAGCGGGGAAGAACACCGGGGAGCTGTTTTTT.

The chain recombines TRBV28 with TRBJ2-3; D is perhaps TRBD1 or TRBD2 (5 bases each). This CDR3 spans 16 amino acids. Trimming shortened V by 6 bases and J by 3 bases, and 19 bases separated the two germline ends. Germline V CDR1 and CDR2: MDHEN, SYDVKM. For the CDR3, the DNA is TGTGCCAGCAGCCGAGAGGGGCGGCCGGAGACAGATACGCAGTATTTT. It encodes CASSREGRPETDTQYF.

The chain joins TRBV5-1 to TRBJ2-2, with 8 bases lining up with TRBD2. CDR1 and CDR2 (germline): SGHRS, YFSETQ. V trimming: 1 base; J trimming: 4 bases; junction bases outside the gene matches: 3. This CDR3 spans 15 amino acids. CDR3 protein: CASSLTSGSTGELFF. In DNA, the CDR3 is TGCGCCAGCAGCTTGACTAGCGGAAGCACCGGGGAGCTGTTTTTT.

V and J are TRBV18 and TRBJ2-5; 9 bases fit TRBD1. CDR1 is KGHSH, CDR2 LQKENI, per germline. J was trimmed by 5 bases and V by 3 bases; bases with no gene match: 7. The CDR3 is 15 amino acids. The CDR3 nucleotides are TGTGCCAGCTCACCGGGGACAGGGTTTGGGGAGACCCAGTACTTC. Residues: CASSPGTGFGETQYF.

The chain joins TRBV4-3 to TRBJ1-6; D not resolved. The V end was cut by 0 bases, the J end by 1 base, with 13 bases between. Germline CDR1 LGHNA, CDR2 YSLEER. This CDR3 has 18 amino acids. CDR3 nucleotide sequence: TGCGCCAGCAGCCAAGATGGACTCGGGGTATCCTATAATTCACCCCTCCACTTT. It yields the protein CASSQDGLGVSYNSPLHF.

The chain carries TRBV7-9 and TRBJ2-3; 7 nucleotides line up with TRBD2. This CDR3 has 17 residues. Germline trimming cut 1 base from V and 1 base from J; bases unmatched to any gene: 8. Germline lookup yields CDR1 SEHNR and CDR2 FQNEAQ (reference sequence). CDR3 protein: CASSLGQAGSRTDTQYF. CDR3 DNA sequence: TGTGCCAGCAGCTTAGGGCAAGCGGGATCCCGCACAGATACGCAGTATTTT.

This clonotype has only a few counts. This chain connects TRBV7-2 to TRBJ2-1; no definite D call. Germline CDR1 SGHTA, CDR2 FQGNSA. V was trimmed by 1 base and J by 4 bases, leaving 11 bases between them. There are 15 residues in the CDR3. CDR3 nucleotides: TGTGCCAGCAGCTTAGAACTCCTTGGGTACAATGAGCAGTTCTTC. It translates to CASSLELLGYNEQFF. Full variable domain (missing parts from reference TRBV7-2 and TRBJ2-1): GAGVSQSPSNKVTEKGKDVELRCDPISGHTALYWYRQSLGQGLEFLIYFQGNSAPDKSGLPSDRFSAERTGGSVSTLTIQRTQQEDSAVYLCASSLELLGYNEQFFGPGTRLTVL.

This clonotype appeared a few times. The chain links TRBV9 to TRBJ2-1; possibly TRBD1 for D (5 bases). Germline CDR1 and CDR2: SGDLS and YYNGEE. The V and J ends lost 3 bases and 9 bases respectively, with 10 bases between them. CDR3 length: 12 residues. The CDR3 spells CASSEAQGEQFF. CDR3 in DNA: TGTGCCAGCAGCGAGGCCCAGGGTGAGCAGTTCTTC.